These 13 T cell receptor beta chains originate from one sample sequenced in a study of cytomegalovirus exposure and HLA in healthy donors. The study ran its PCR with 60 Vbeta and 13 Jbeta primers. The table came from immunoSEQ multiplex PCR; TCRdb's copy has only in-frame clones and leaves some out. Of fewer than 60,000 clones detected, roughly 70% appear once; the ten largest clones hold about 22%. Material: PBMCs. The receptors originated from a woman aged 45-60 years in good health and CMV-seropositive.

The chain uses TRBV7-6 and TRBJ2-7, with no clear D. Trimming pared 8 bases from V and 4 bases from J, leaving 15 bases between. CDR1 is SGHVS and CDR2 is FNYEAQ in the germline V gene. This CDR3 comprises 13 residues. The CDR3 region is CASVEHYLYEQYF. In DNA, the CDR3 is TGTGCCAGCGTCGAACATTACCTTTACGAGCAGTACTTC.

The J gene is TRBJ2-1, the V gene TRBV7-2, with TRBD2 matching 8 bases. After removal of 1 base from V and 5 bases from J, the junction contained 4 bases not matched to a gene. Germline V lookup: CDR1 SGHTA, CDR2 FQGNSA. CDR3 length: 15 residues. The CDR3 bases are TGTGCCAGCAGCTTAGTTCTTAGCGGGAACAATGAGCAGTTCTTC. This translates into CASSLVLSGNNEQFF.

V usage is TRBV16 and J usage is TRBJ1-4; D is unresolved. Trimming cost V 2 bases and J 5 bases, with 12 bases left between them. The CDR3 runs to 15 residues. Germline V gene data show CDR1 as KGHSY and CDR2 as FQNENV. DNA of the CDR3: TGTGCCAGCAGCCAAGGGCCGGGGAGAAATGAAAAACTGTTTTTT. Its protein product is CASSQGPGRNEKLFF.

This clone was counted a few times. V is TRBV7-2 and J is TRBJ2-7; 13 nucleotides match TRBD2. Trimming cost V 5 bases and J 1 base; bases outside gene matches: 8. Germline V gives CDR1 SGHTA, CDR2 FQGNSA. The CDR3 runs to 17 residues. The CDR3 coding sequence is TGTGCCAGCAGCCAGGGGCGGACTAGCGGGAGATCCTACGAGCAGTACTTC. Residues: CASSQGRTSGRSYEQYF.

This clone was detected only once. The J gene is TRBJ2-1, the V gene TRBV10-2; 7 nucleotides line up with TRBD2. Germline loops: CDR1 WSHSY, CDR2 SAAADI. The junction had 3 bases not matched to a gene; V was cut back by 6 bases and J by 1 base. CDR3 length: 14 residues. The CDR3 sequence: CASSSSGSYNEQFF. As DNA, the CDR3 is TGCGCCAGCAGCTCTAGCGGATCCTACAATGAGCAGTTCTTC.

The gene calls are TRBV7-9 and TRBJ2-1; maybe TRBD1 (6 bases). CDR3 length: 15 residues. V gave up 4 bases and J gave up 4 bases, with 14 bases separating them. The germline V gene encodes CDR1 SEHNR and CDR2 FQNEAQ (reference sequence). CDR3 loop: CASSYYRVTYNEQFF. The CDR3 coding sequence is TGTGCCAGCAGCTATTACAGGGTTACATACAATGAGCAGTTCTTC. The full variable domain, in which reference TRBV7-9 and TRBJ2-1 provide the parts outside the CDR3, is DTGVSQNPRHKITKRGQNVTFRCDPISEHNRLYWYRQTLGQGPEFLTYFQNEAQLEKSRLLSDRFSAERPKGSFSTLEIQRTEQGDSAMYLCASSYYRVTYNEQFFGPGTRLTVL.

The genes are TRBV5-6 and TRBJ1-5, with 11 bases identical to TRBD1. The CDR3 totals 17 residues. Trimming cost V 4 bases and J 6 bases; bases outside gene matches: 12. Germline V lookup: CDR1 SGHDT, CDR2 YYEEEE. The CDR3 nucleotides are TGTGCCAGCAGCGTGAGACTCGGGACAGGGGGAAGTCAGCCCCAGCATTTT. It specifies CASSVRLGTGGSQPQHF. Complete variable domain (other parts from reference TRBV5-6 and TRBJ1-5): DAGVTQSPTHLIKTRGQQVTLRCSPKSGHDTVSWYQQALGQGPQFIFQYYEEEERQRGNFPDRFSGHQFPNYSSELNVNALLLGDSALYLCASSVRLGTGGSQPQHFGDGTRLSIL.

The gene calls are TRBV5-1 and TRBJ2-5; 9 bases align to TRBD2. The germline gives CDR1 SGHRS, CDR2 YFSETQ. CDR3 size: 15 residues. V trimming: 0 bases; J trimming: 4 bases; junction bases outside the gene matches: 4. This chain's CDR3 is CASSLAGGGGETQYF. CDR3 nucleotide sequence: TGCGCCAGCAGCTTGGCTGGCGGGGGGGGAGAGACCCAGTACTTC.

This clone came up a few times. This chain joins TRBV4-3 and TRBJ1-2; TRBD1 agrees at 10 bases. The CDR3 spans 14 residues. With V trimmed by 1 base and J by 4 bases, 0 bases remained unmatched. Germline lookup yields CDR1 LGHNA and CDR2 YSLEER. This CDR3 reads CASSQGQGAYGYTF. The CDR3, as DNA: TGCGCCAGCAGCCAAGGACAGGGGGCCTATGGCTACACCTTC.

This chain links TRBV27 with TRBJ2-2; the match to TRBD2 covers 13 bases. CDR1 is MNHEY and CDR2 is SMNVEV in the germline V gene (reference sequence). This CDR3 region has 17 residues. Trimming cost V 4 bases and J 4 bases; bases outside gene matches: 6. The CDR3 sequence is CASSWILAGGRTGELFF. In DNA, the CDR3 is TGTGCCAGCAGTTGGATACTAGCGGGGGGGCGCACCGGGGAGCTGTTTTTT.

The chain uses TRBV4-3 and TRBJ2-1; 10 nucleotides match TRBD1. The CDR3 loop spans 16 amino acids. After removal of 3 bases from V and 8 bases from J, the junction contained 10 bases not matched to a gene. The germline V gene encodes CDR1 LGHNA and CDR2 YSLEER. CDR3 residues: CASSQRTGGRLDEQFF. CDR3 bases: TGCGCCAGCAGCCAGAGGACAGGGGGGAGGTTAGATGAGCAGTTCTTC.

The V and J genes are TRBV7-2 and TRBJ2-2, with D unclear. The CDR3 totals 12 residues. V lost 2 bases, J lost 8 bases, and 6 bases lay in between. Germline V gene sequence: CDR1 SGHTA, CDR2 FQGNSA. Written as DNA, the CDR3 is TGTGCCAGCAGCTTATGGGCGGGGGAGCTGTTTTTT. This encodes CASSLWAGELFF.

The CDR3 sequence is CAIGGHTEAFF. CDR3 DNA sequence: TGTGCCATAGGGGGACACACTGAAGCTTTCTTT. The chain carries TRBV28 and TRBJ1-1, with D possibly TRBD1 on 6 matching bases. The CDR3 loop spans 11 amino acids. V lost 10 bases and J 3 bases, leaving 9 bases between the germline ends. Per the germline V gene, CDR1 is MDHEN and CDR2 is SYDVKM.